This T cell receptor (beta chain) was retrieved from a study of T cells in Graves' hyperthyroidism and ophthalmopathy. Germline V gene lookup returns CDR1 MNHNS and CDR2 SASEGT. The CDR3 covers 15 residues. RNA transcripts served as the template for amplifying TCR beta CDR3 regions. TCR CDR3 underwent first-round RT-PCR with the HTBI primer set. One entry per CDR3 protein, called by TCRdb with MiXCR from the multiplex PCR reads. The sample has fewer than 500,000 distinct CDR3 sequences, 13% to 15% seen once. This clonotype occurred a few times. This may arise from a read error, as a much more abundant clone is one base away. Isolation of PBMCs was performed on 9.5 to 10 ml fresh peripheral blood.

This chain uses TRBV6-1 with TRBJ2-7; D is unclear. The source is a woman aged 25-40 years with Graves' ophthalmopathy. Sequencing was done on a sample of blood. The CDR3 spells CAGSEASPALYEQYF. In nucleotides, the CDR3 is TGTGCCGGCAGTGAGGCATCCCCCGCACTTTACGAGCAGTACTTC.